This T cell receptor beta chain came from a study of blood T cell repertoires in COVID-19. Authors' data handling: Cell counts per sample came from amplifying reference gene primers. Measured with immunoSEQ multiplex PCR; TCRdb has only the in-frame clones, and not every one. Clone size and V and J calls were adopted from that table, with D and trimming inferred from the DNA. Of fewer than 300,000 clones detected, about four fifths appear once; the ten largest clones hold 5%. The CDR3 covers 14 residues. Trimming left V 6 bases short and J 4 bases short, with 15 bases between. Looked up from germline, CDR1 is MRHNA and CDR2 is SNTAGT.

The V gene is TRBV6-4, the J gene TRBJ1-2, with D unresolved. The receptor was derived from a man aged 40-49 years who had been exposed to COVID-19. The sequenced sample was PBMCs or T cells enriched from blood (not recorded which). This chain's CDR3 is CASRGQDSGYGYTF. CDR3 DNA sequence: TGTGCCAGCAGAGGCCAGGATTCTGGCTATGGCTACACCTTC.